Included here is one T cell receptor beta chain sequence, with context. Its specificity is unknown. With 32 V and 13 J primers, multiplex PCR amplified the TCR beta CDR3. Each CDR3 protein gets one entry after TCRdb re-called the multiplex PCR reads with MiXCR. The sample lists around 4,100 distinct CDR3 sequences, 20% to 25% seen once, with over 6.5% in the top ten. The record originates from a study of immune heterogeneity within non-small cell lung tumors. Germline CDR1 reads SGHTA; CDR2 reads FQGTGA. The length of the CDR3 is 14 residues. The V and J ends lost 2 bases and 2 bases respectively, with 8 bases between them. Each sample used around 600 ng of genomic DNA from bulk tumor tissue. Surgeons took several biopsies per primary tumor, spaced far apart, during surgery. Patients underwent curative surgery for non-small cell lung cancer (untreated and newly diagnosed). Study-wide points: Largely different high-frequency T-cell receptor beta clonotypes were found between individual patients. Clonality of local T cells correlated moderately but significantly with local tumor mutational burden (R approximately 0.37). High-frequency clones unique to single sites coexisted with identical dominant CDR3 beta clonotypes that recurred across tumor sites within a patient.

V usage is TRBV7-3 and J usage is TRBJ2-3; D ambiguous. The TCR comes from a man between 65 and 85 years old with non-small cell lung cancer. The sequenced material came from lung tumor tissue. The CDR3 reads CASSLGSLTDTQYF. The CDR3 nucleotides are TGTGCCAGCAGCTTAGGAAGCCTCACAGATACGCAGTATTTT.